A selection of T cell receptor beta chains follows, all from one sample in a study. A single record per CDR3 protein comes from TCRdb applying MiXCR to the RT-PCR reads. This table has more than 550,000 distinct CDR3 sequences, 14% appearing once. Source material: memory CD4+ T cells from blood. The receptors stem from a female donor in good health, serving as a healthy control. Each CDR3 is given with its conserved first and last residue. Fields, in order: clone size, D gene, J gene, CDR3 length, V gene, CDR3 protein, CDR3 DNA. D genes are given only for firm matches. Clone size is stated in some rows and not others, as once, few, many or a class when expanded.

clone_size: few; d_call: TRBD2; j_call: TRBJ2-3; cdr3_length: 16; v_call: TRBV6-5; cdr3_aa: CASSRVSGSSTDTQYF; cdr3_nt: TGTGCCAGCAGCCGAGTTAGCGGGTCTAGCACAGATACGCAGTATTTT
clone_size: -; d_call: -; j_call: TRBJ1-1; cdr3_length: 16; v_call: TRBV4-3; cdr3_aa: CASSQDLNSWNTEAFF; cdr3_nt: TGCGCCAGCAGCCAAGATCTAAACAGTTGGAACACTGAAGCTTTCTTT
clone_size: few; d_call: -; j_call: TRBJ2-7; cdr3_length: 17; v_call: TRBV4-1; cdr3_aa: CASSQEGGPSFLYEQYF; cdr3_nt: TGCGCCAGCAGCCAAGAAGGGGGACCCTCCTTCCTCTACGAGCAGTACTTC
clone_size: -; d_call: -; j_call: TRBJ2-7; cdr3_length: 14; v_call: TRBV20-1; cdr3_aa: CSARVAFQNYEQYF; cdr3_nt: TGCAGTGCTAGAGTAGCTTTCCAAAACTACGAGCAGTACTTC
clone_size: -; d_call: TRBD2; j_call: TRBJ2-1; cdr3_length: 11; v_call: TRBV10-3; cdr3_aa: CAASGLNEQFF; cdr3_nt: TGTGCCGCTAGCGGATTGAATGAGCAGTTCTTC
clone_size: few; d_call: -; j_call: TRBJ2-3; cdr3_length: 13; v_call: TRBV5-6; cdr3_aa: CASSLWSTDTQYF; cdr3_nt: TGTGCCAGCAGCTTGTGGAGCACAGATACGCAGTATTTT
clone_size: -; d_call: -; j_call: TRBJ1-1; cdr3_length: 15; v_call: TRBV25-1; cdr3_aa: CASSINPRGGTEAFF; cdr3_nt: TGTGCCAGCAGCATCAACCCCAGGGGTGGGACTGAAGCTTTCTTT
clone_size: -; d_call: -; j_call: TRBJ2-6; cdr3_length: 14; v_call: TRBV30; cdr3_aa: CAWSVTSGANVLTF; cdr3_nt: TGTGCCTGGAGTGTTACCTCTGGGGCCAACGTCCTGACTTTC
clone_size: -; d_call: -; j_call: TRBJ1-1; cdr3_length: 10; v_call: TRBV3-1; cdr3_aa: CASGGAEAFF; cdr3_nt: TGTGCCAGCGGCGGCGCTGAAGCTTTCTTT
clone_size: few; d_call: -; j_call: TRBJ1-5; cdr3_length: 14; v_call: TRBV7-2; cdr3_aa: CASSSGEPNQPQHF; cdr3_nt: TGTGCCAGCAGCTCGGGAGAGCCAAATCAGCCCCAGCATTTT
clone_size: few; d_call: -; j_call: TRBJ1-2; cdr3_length: 11; v_call: TRBV7-2; cdr3_aa: CASSLAHGYTF; cdr3_nt: TGTGCCAGCAGCTTAGCCCATGGCTACACCTTC
clone_size: -; d_call: TRBD1; j_call: TRBJ1-4; cdr3_length: 17; v_call: TRBV5-1; cdr3_aa: CASSPGTGGATNEKLFF; cdr3_nt: TGCGCCAGCAGCCCCGGGACAGGGGGTGCAACTAATGAAAAACTGTTTTTT
clone_size: few; d_call: -; j_call: TRBJ1-6; cdr3_length: 15; v_call: TRBV5-1; cdr3_aa: CASSLEAGNNSPLHF; cdr3_nt: TGCGCCAGCAGCTTGGAAGCGGGGAATAATTCACCCCTCCACTTT
clone_size: -; d_call: -; j_call: TRBJ1-2; cdr3_length: 12; v_call: TRBV18; cdr3_aa: CASSPSRDGYTF; cdr3_nt: TGTGCCAGCTCACCAAGCAGGGATGGCTACACCTTC
clone_size: -; d_call: TRBD1; j_call: TRBJ2-3; cdr3_length: 16; v_call: TRBV30; cdr3_aa: CAWSRGTGGTTDTQYF; cdr3_nt: TGTGCCTGGAGTAGGGGGACAGGGGGAACCACAGATACGCAGTATTTT
clone_size: -; d_call: -; j_call: TRBJ1-5; cdr3_length: 12; v_call: TRBV7-2; cdr3_aa: CAGSLDGQPQHF; cdr3_nt: TGTGCCGGCAGCTTAGATGGACAGCCCCAGCATTTT
clone_size: many; d_call: TRBD1; j_call: TRBJ2-2; cdr3_length: 16; v_call: TRBV24-1; cdr3_aa: CATSDPGQASTGELFF; cdr3_nt: TGTGCCACCAGTGACCCGGGACAGGCATCCACCGGGGAGCTGTTTTTT
clone_size: many; d_call: -; j_call: TRBJ2-1; cdr3_length: 13; v_call: TRBV9; cdr3_aa: CASSALATGEQFF; cdr3_nt: TGTGCCAGCAGCGCACTAGCAACGGGTGAGCAGTTCTTC
clone_size: few; d_call: TRBD2; j_call: TRBJ2-3; cdr3_length: 16; v_call: TRBV20-1; cdr3_aa: CSASDPSGRASDTQYF; cdr3_nt: TGCAGTGCGTCGGACCCTAGCGGGAGGGCCTCAGATACGCAGTATTTT
clone_size: many; d_call: TRBD2; j_call: TRBJ2-3; cdr3_length: 14; v_call: TRBV10-3; cdr3_aa: CAISRLAGEDTQYF; cdr3_nt: TGTGCCATCAGTCGACTAGCGGGGGAGGATACGCAGTATTTT
clone_size: many; d_call: TRBD2; j_call: TRBJ2-5; cdr3_length: 15; v_call: TRBV9; cdr3_aa: CASSVDSGSLKTQYF; cdr3_nt: TGTGCCAGCAGCGTGGATAGCGGGAGCTTAAAGACCCAGTACTTC
clone_size: -; d_call: -; j_call: TRBJ1-2; cdr3_length: 15; v_call: TRBV2; cdr3_aa: CASSGGRRTNYGYTF; cdr3_nt: TGTGCCAGCAGTGGGGGCAGGCGAACTAACTATGGCTACACCTTC
clone_size: many; d_call: -; j_call: TRBJ1-2; cdr3_length: 13; v_call: TRBV20-1; cdr3_aa: CSASFARADGYTF; cdr3_nt: TGCAGTGCTAGTTTCGCCAGGGCAGATGGCTACACCTTC
clone_size: few; d_call: TRBD1; j_call: TRBJ1-4; cdr3_length: 14; v_call: TRBV29-1; cdr3_aa: CSVGEDRGDEKLFF; cdr3_nt: TGCAGCGTTGGGGAGGACAGGGGAGATGAAAAACTGTTTTTT
clone_size: few; d_call: TRBD2; j_call: TRBJ2-1; cdr3_length: 16; v_call: TRBV27; cdr3_aa: CASSLSPGLAGDEQFF; cdr3_nt: TGTGCCAGCAGTTTGTCCCCGGGACTAGCGGGGGATGAGCAGTTCTTC
clone_size: few; d_call: -; j_call: TRBJ1-2; cdr3_length: 13; v_call: TRBV12-3/TRBV12-4; cdr3_aa: CASSRDGFYGYTF; cdr3_nt: TGTGCCAGTTCCCGGGACGGGTTCTATGGCTACACCTTC
clone_size: -; d_call: TRBD2; j_call: TRBJ2-1; cdr3_length: 13; v_call: TRBV30; cdr3_aa: CAGSTSGYNEQFF; cdr3_nt: TGTGCCGGGAGTACTAGCGGCTACAATGAGCAGTTCTTC
clone_size: -; d_call: -; j_call: TRBJ2-2; cdr3_length: 16; v_call: TRBV3-1; cdr3_aa: CASSQEGASRTGELFF; cdr3_nt: TGTGCCAGCAGCCAAGAGGGGGCAAGTCGCACCGGGGAGCTGTTTTTT
clone_size: few; d_call: -; j_call: TRBJ1-1; cdr3_length: 12; v_call: TRBV3-1; cdr3_aa: CASSQGWTEAFF; cdr3_nt: TGTGCCAGCAGCCAAGGGTGGACTGAAGCTTTCTTT
clone_size: -; d_call: -; j_call: TRBJ2-1; cdr3_length: 17; v_call: TRBV24-1; cdr3_aa: CATSDLNSRGGNNEQFF; cdr3_nt: TGTGCCACCAGTGACCTCAACTCCCGAGGGGGAAACAATGAGCAGTTCTTC
clone_size: -; d_call: TRBD1; j_call: TRBJ1-6; cdr3_length: 19; v_call: TRBV25-1; cdr3_aa: CASSGDYRTGASYNSPLHF; cdr3_nt: TGTGCCAGCAGCGGAGACTACCGGACAGGGGCGTCCTATAATTCACCCCTCCACTTT
clone_size: many; d_call: -; j_call: TRBJ2-1; cdr3_length: 14; v_call: TRBV5-1; cdr3_aa: CASSSDGSYNEQFF; cdr3_nt: TGCGCCAGCAGCTCGGACGGTTCCTACAATGAGCAGTTCTTC
clone_size: few; d_call: -; j_call: TRBJ2-3; cdr3_length: 13; v_call: TRBV6-2/TRBV6-3; cdr3_aa: CASSKTALDTQYF; cdr3_nt: TGTGCCAGCAGTAAGACTGCGCTGGATACGCAGTATTTT
clone_size: -; d_call: TRBD1; j_call: TRBJ2-5; cdr3_length: 14; v_call: TRBV5-1; cdr3_aa: CASSSQGVQETQYF; cdr3_nt: TGCGCCAGCAGCTCACAGGGGGTCCAAGAGACCCAGTACTTC
clone_size: few; d_call: -; j_call: TRBJ2-7; cdr3_length: 12; v_call: TRBV28; cdr3_aa: CASREGVGEQYF; cdr3_nt: TGTGCCAGCAGAGAAGGGGTGGGCGAGCAGTACTTC
clone_size: -; d_call: -; j_call: TRBJ2-4; cdr3_length: 13; v_call: TRBV11-3; cdr3_aa: CASSSNSVGIQYF; cdr3_nt: TGTGCCAGCAGCTCTAACTCTGTGGGCATTCAGTACTTC
clone_size: -; d_call: -; j_call: TRBJ1-4; cdr3_length: 15; v_call: TRBV20-1; cdr3_aa: CSARERIRPNEKLFF; cdr3_nt: TGCAGTGCTAGAGAACGGATAAGACCTAATGAAAAACTGTTTTTT
clone_size: -; d_call: -; j_call: TRBJ1-4; cdr3_length: 14; v_call: TRBV18; cdr3_aa: CASSGTRSTEKLFF; cdr3_nt: TGTGCCAGCTCGGGGACAAGGTCGACTGAAAAACTGTTTTTT
clone_size: -; d_call: -; j_call: TRBJ1-1; cdr3_length: 16; v_call: TRBV5-1; cdr3_aa: CASSLIGPERDTEAFF; cdr3_nt: TGCGCCAGCAGCTTGATAGGGCCTGAGAGGGACACTGAAGCTTTCTTT
clone_size: few; d_call: -; j_call: TRBJ2-2; cdr3_length: 14; v_call: TRBV7-3; cdr3_aa: CASSFTGYTGELFF; cdr3_nt: TGTGCCAGCAGCTTCACAGGGTACACCGGGGAGCTGTTTTTT
clone_size: few; d_call: -; j_call: TRBJ2-5; cdr3_length: 14; v_call: TRBV5-1; cdr3_aa: CASSLVPSAETQYF; cdr3_nt: TGCGCCAGCAGCTTAGTTCCTAGCGCTGAGACCCAGTACTTC
clone_size: few; d_call: TRBD2; j_call: TRBJ2-1; cdr3_length: 16; v_call: TRBV2; cdr3_aa: CASRDTSGSVNNEQFF; cdr3_nt: TGTGCCAGCAGGGATACTAGCGGGAGCGTGAACAATGAGCAGTTCTTC
clone_size: -; d_call: -; j_call: TRBJ2-1; cdr3_length: 16; v_call: TRBV30; cdr3_aa: CAWTAAGFSSYNEQFF; cdr3_nt: TGTGCCTGGACCGCGGCCGGCTTCAGCTCCTACAATGAGCAGTTCTTC
clone_size: many; d_call: -; j_call: TRBJ1-1; cdr3_length: 14; v_call: TRBV10-3; cdr3_aa: CAISEKAQNTEAFF; cdr3_nt: TGTGCCATCAGTGAGAAGGCCCAGAACACTGAAGCTTTCTTT
clone_size: few; d_call: -; j_call: TRBJ2-1; cdr3_length: 16; v_call: TRBV7-2; cdr3_aa: CASGSGYSGENNEQFF; cdr3_nt: TGTGCCAGCGGGTCCGGCTATAGCGGAGAAAACAATGAGCAGTTCTTC
clone_size: few; d_call: -; j_call: TRBJ2-5; cdr3_length: 13; v_call: TRBV20-1; cdr3_aa: CSAEDWVVETQYF; cdr3_nt: TGCAGTGCTGAGGACTGGGTCGTCGAGACCCAGTACTTC
clone_size: -; d_call: -; j_call: TRBJ2-5; cdr3_length: 14; v_call: TRBV5-1; cdr3_aa: CASRAGSGGETQYF; cdr3_nt: TGCGCCAGCAGGGCGGGGTCAGGAGGAGAGACCCAGTACTTC
clone_size: -; d_call: -; j_call: TRBJ1-3; cdr3_length: 15; v_call: TRBV20-1; cdr3_aa: CSARGGTNSGNTIYF; cdr3_nt: TGCAGTGCTAGGGGAGGCACCAACTCTGGAAACACCATATATTTT
clone_size: few; d_call: -; j_call: TRBJ1-5; cdr3_length: 17; v_call: TRBV20-1; cdr3_aa: CSARDDVTVVSNQPQHF; cdr3_nt: TGCAGTGCTAGAGATGACGTGACAGTAGTAAGCAATCAGCCCCAGCATTTT
clone_size: few; d_call: -; j_call: TRBJ2-7; cdr3_length: 15; v_call: TRBV7-6; cdr3_aa: CASSLDQGFSYEQYF; cdr3_nt: TGTGCCAGCAGCTTAGACCAGGGATTCTCCTACGAGCAGTACTTC
clone_size: -; d_call: TRBD1; j_call: TRBJ2-1; cdr3_length: 19; v_call: TRBV11-2; cdr3_aa: CASRDRTGWVVAETNEQFF; cdr3_nt: TGTGCCAGCAGGGACCGGACAGGGTGGGTAGTAGCCGAGACCAATGAGCAGTTCTTC
clone_size: -; d_call: TRBD2; j_call: TRBJ2-1; cdr3_length: 17; v_call: TRBV29-1; cdr3_aa: CSVRGVAGGRSYNEQFF; cdr3_nt: TGCAGCGTTCGTGGGGTAGCGGGAGGGCGTTCCTACAATGAGCAGTTCTTC
clone_size: -; d_call: TRBD2; j_call: TRBJ2-1; cdr3_length: 15; v_call: TRBV9; cdr3_aa: CASSVEGREMNEQFF; cdr3_nt: TGTGCCAGCAGCGTAGAAGGGCGGGAGATGAATGAGCAGTTCTTC
clone_size: -; d_call: -; j_call: TRBJ2-5; cdr3_length: 15; v_call: TRBV5-1; cdr3_aa: CASSLGTSDRETQYF; cdr3_nt: TGCGCCAGCAGCTTGGGCACTAGCGACAGGGAGACCCAGTACTTC
clone_size: few; d_call: -; j_call: TRBJ1-1; cdr3_length: 13; v_call: TRBV28; cdr3_aa: CASTNYWDTEAFF; cdr3_nt: TGTGCCAGCACCAACTACTGGGACACTGAAGCTTTCTTT
clone_size: -; d_call: -; j_call: TRBJ2-5; cdr3_length: 14; v_call: TRBV6-1; cdr3_aa: CASSVEGGAETQYF; cdr3_nt: TGTGCCAGCAGTGTGGAGGGGGGGGCAGAGACCCAGTACTTC
clone_size: few; d_call: -; j_call: TRBJ2-1; cdr3_length: 14; v_call: TRBV15; cdr3_aa: CATSRDPGDNEQFF; cdr3_nt: TGTGCCACCAGCAGAGATCCTGGAGACAATGAGCAGTTCTTC
clone_size: many; d_call: -; j_call: TRBJ1-2; cdr3_length: 14; v_call: TRBV5-5; cdr3_aa: CASRQSGQDYGYTF; cdr3_nt: TGTGCCAGCAGGCAAAGCGGTCAGGACTATGGCTACACCTTC
clone_size: -; d_call: -; j_call: TRBJ1-2; cdr3_length: 14; v_call: TRBV20-1; cdr3_aa: CSARDPRGPYGYTF; cdr3_nt: TGCAGTGCTAGAGATCCCCGGGGGCCATACGGCTACACCTTC
clone_size: many; d_call: TRBD1; j_call: TRBJ2-1; cdr3_length: 16; v_call: TRBV5-1; cdr3_aa: CASSFAPGTGGGEQFF; cdr3_nt: TGCGCCAGCAGCTTTGCCCCCGGGACAGGGGGGGGTGAGCAGTTCTTC